Listed below are T cell receptor beta chains from one sample, sequenced in a study of blood T cells in healthy people across ages. One entry per CDR3 protein results from TCRdb running MiXCR on the 5' RACE reads. This table has more than 800,000 distinct CDR3 sequences, over 35% appearing once. Sequencing used blood. The receptors stem from a woman aged 55 to 70 in good health. Each CDR3 is given with its conserved first and last residue. The D gene is left open where the match is weak. Clone size is given for some rows only: seen once, a few or many times, or a class if the clone is expanded.

CDR3aa	CDR3nt	v_gene	j_gene	d_gene	abundance
CASSYGSSSSTDTQYF	TGTGCCAGCAGTTACGGGAGCAGCTCTAGCACAGATACGCAGTATTTT	TRBV6-2/TRBV6-3	TRBJ2-3	.	.
CASSPPGVRERYYGYTF	TGTGCCAGCAGCCCCCCTGGGGTGAGGGAACGATACTATGGCTACACCTTC	TRBV14	TRBJ1-2	.	.
CASSPSIGLSTEAFF	TGTGCCAGCAGTCCCTCGATAGGGTTGAGCACTGAAGCTTTCTTT	TRBV6-2/TRBV6-3	TRBJ1-1	.	.
CASMRSGVDYGYTF	TGTGCCAGCATGCGGTCCGGGGTTGACTATGGCTACACCTTC	TRBV12-3/TRBV12-4	TRBJ1-2	.	.
CASSPTGIDGYTF	TGTGCCAGCAGCCCGACAGGGATAGATGGCTACACCTTC	TRBV2	TRBJ1-2	TRBD1	.
CASSRTGSSSYNEQFF	TGTGCCAGCAGCCGGACAGGGAGTAGCTCCTACAATGAGCAGTTCTTC	TRBV5-5	TRBJ2-1	TRBD1	few
CASSQDLPLAGVDTQYF	TGTGCCAGCAGCCAAGATCTCCCCCTAGCGGGAGTAGATACGCAGTATTTT	TRBV3-1	TRBJ2-3	TRBD2	.
CASSKGQTRREATGELFF	TGTGCCAGCAGCAAGGGACAAACTCGGAGGGAGGCGACCGGGGAGCTGTTTTTT	TRBV3-1	TRBJ2-2	.	.
CASSSPRGAGSNTEAFF	TGCGCCAGCAGCTCCCCCCGGGGCGCGGGATCAAACACTGAAGCTTTCTTT	TRBV5-1	TRBJ1-1	.	.
CASSLHPASGPYEQYF	TGTGCCAGCAGCTTACATCCTGCATCGGGACCATACGAGCAGTACTTC	TRBV11-2	TRBJ2-7	.	.
CASRKTGYQETQYF	TGTGCCAGCAGAAAGACAGGGTACCAAGAGACCCAGTACTTC	TRBV6-1	TRBJ2-5	TRBD1	few
CASSLASYGYTF	TGTGCCAGCAGTTTAGCCAGCTATGGCTACACCTTC	TRBV12-3/TRBV12-4	TRBJ1-2	.	many
CASSLVRALGGQYF	TGTGCCAGCAGCCTCGTCCGGGCCCTGGGCGGGCAGTACTTC	TRBV3-1	TRBJ2-7	.	.
CASSFYAGGYEQYF	TGTGCCAGCAGTTTTTATGCAGGGGGCTACGAGCAGTACTTC	TRBV27	TRBJ2-7	TRBD1	.
CASSLTGGVASYEQFF	TGTGCCAGCAGCTTAACGGGGGGGGTCGCCTCGTATGAGCAGTTCTTC	TRBV7-2	TRBJ2-1	TRBD2	.
CASSLIKEQYF	TGTGCCAGCAGCCTAATTAAGGAGCAGTACTTC	TRBV7-8	TRBJ2-5	.	.
CAISGGGNSYEQYF	TGTGCCATCAGTGGAGGTGGGAACTCCTACGAGCAGTACTTC	TRBV10-3	TRBJ2-7	.	many
CSGTGGSYNEQYF	TGCAGCGGTACAGGGGGCTCCTACAATGAGCAGTACTTC	TRBV29-1	TRBJ2-7	TRBD1	.
CASRSWGGDGANVLTF	TGTGCCAGCAGGTCCTGGGGGGGGGATGGGGCCAACGTCCTGACTTTC	TRBV27	TRBJ2-6	TRBD2	.
CASSLQVNEQYF	TGTGCCAGCAGTCTACAGGTCAATGAGCAGTACTTC	TRBV6-6	TRBJ2-7	.	.
CASSYDRGNYGYTF	TGTGCCAGCAGTTACGACAGGGGAAACTATGGCTACACCTTC	TRBV6-6	TRBJ1-2	TRBD1	few
CVSSPRSSGADTQYF	TGTGTCAGCTCCCCCCGCTCTAGCGGTGCAGATACGCAGTATTTT	TRBV18	TRBJ2-3	TRBD2	.
CSVKGEGHYEQYF	TGCAGCGTTAAGGGCGAGGGACACTACGAGCAGTACTTC	TRBV29-1	TRBJ2-7	.	few